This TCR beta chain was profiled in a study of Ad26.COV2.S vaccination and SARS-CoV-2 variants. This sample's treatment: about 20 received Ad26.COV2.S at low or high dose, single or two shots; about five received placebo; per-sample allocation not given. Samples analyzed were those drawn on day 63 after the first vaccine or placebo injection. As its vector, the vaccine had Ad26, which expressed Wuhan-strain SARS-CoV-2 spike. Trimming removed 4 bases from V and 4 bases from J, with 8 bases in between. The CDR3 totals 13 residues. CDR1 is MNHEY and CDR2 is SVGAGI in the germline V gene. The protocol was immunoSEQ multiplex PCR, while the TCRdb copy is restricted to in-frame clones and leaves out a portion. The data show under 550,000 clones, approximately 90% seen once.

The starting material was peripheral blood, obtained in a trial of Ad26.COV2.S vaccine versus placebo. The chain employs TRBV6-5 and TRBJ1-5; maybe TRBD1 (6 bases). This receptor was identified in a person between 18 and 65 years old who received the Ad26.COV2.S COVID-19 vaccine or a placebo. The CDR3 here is CASSLQGNQPQHF. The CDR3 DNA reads TGTGCCAGCAGTTTACAGGGTAATCAGCCCCAGCATTTT.